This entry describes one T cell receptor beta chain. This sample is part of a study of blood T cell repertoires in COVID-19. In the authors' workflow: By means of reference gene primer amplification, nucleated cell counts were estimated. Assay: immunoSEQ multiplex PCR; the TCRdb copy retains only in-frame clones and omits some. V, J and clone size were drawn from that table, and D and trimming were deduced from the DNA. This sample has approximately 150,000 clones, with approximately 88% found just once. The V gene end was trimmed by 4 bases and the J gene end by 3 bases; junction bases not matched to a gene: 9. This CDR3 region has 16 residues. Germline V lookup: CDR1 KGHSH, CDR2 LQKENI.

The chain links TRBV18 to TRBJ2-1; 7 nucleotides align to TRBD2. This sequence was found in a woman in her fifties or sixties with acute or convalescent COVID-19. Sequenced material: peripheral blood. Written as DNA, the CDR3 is TGTGCCAGCTCACGAAACGAGCGGGAAGGCTACAATGAGCAGTTCTTC. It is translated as CASSRNEREGYNEQFF.